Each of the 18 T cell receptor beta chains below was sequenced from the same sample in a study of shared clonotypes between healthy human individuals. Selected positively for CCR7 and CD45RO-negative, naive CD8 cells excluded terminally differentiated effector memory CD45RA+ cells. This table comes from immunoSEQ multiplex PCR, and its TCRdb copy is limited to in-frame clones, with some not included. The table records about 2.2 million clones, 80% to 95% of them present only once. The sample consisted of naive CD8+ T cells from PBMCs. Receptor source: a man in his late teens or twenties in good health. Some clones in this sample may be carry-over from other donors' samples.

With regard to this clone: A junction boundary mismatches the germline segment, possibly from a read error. CDR3 sequence (DNA): TGTGCCAGTAGTTGGACAGGGGGCTCCGACGAGCAGTACTTC. This encodes CASSWTGGSDEQYF. The chain links TRBV19 to TRBJ2-7; 11 bases are a match to TRBD1. The CDR3 is made up of 14 amino acids. Germline values: CDR1 LNHDA, CDR2 SQIVND (reference sequence).

CDR3 bases: TGTGCCACCGGGCAGGGCCAGGGGTGGGCTGAAGCTTTCTTT. The encoded protein is CATGQGQGWAEAFF. The rearrangement links TRBV15 to TRBJ1-1; a possible D gene is TRBD1 (6 bases). Trimming cost V 8 bases and J 6 bases, with 19 bases left between them. The CDR3 contains 14 residues. Looked up from germline, CDR1 is LNHNV and CDR2 is YYDKDF (reference sequence).

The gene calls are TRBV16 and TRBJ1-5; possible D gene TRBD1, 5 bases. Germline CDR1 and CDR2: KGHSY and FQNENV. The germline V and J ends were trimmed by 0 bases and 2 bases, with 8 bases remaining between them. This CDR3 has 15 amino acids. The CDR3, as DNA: TGTGCCAGCAGCCAATCCTGGGGCGGCAATCAGCCCCAGCATTTT. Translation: CASSQSWGGNQPQHF.

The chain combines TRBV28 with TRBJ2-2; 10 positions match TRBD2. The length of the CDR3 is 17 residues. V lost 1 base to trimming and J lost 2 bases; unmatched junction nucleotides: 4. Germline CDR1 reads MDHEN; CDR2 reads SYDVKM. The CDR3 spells CASSLFGLAANTGELFF. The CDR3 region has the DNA TGTGCCAGCAGTTTATTTGGACTAGCGGCAAACACCGGGGAGCTGTTTTTT.

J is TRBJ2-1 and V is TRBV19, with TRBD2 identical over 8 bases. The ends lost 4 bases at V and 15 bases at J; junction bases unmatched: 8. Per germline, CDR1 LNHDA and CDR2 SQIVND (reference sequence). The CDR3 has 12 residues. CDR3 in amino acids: CASSREREPWFF. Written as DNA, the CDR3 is TGTGCCAGTAGTAGAGAGCGGGAGCCTTGGTTCTTC.

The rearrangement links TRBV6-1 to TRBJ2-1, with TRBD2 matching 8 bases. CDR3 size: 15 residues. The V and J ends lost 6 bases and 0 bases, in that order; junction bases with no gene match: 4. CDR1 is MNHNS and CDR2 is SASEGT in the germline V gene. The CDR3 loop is CASRFSGTSYNEQFF. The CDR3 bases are TGTGCCAGCAGATTTAGCGGGACCTCCTACAATGAGCAGTTCTTC.

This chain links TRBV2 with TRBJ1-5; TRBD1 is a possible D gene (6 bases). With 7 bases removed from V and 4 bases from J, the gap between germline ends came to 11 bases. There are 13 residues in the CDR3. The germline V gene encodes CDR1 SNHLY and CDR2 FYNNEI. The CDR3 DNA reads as TGTGCCAGCAAACAGGGCGGGAATCAGCCCCAGCATTTT. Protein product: CASKQGGNQPQHF. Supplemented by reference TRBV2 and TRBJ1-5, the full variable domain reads EPEVTQTPSHQVTQMGQEVILRCVPISNHLYFYWYRQILGQKVEFLVSFYNNEISEKSEIFDDQFSVERPDGSNFTLKIRSTKLEDSAMYFCASKQGGNQPQHFGDGTRLSIL.

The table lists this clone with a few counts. CDR3 DNA sequence: TGTGCCAGCAGCCACGGACGGGGGAGACAGCCCCAGCATTTT. Amino acid sequence: CASSHGRGRQPQHF. V usage is TRBV11-2 and J usage is TRBJ1-5, with a tentative D call TRBD1 (5 bases). V lost 5 bases to trimming and J lost 7 bases, with 15 bases between them. The CDR3 contains 14 residues. In germline, CDR1 is SGHAT, CDR2 FQNNGV.

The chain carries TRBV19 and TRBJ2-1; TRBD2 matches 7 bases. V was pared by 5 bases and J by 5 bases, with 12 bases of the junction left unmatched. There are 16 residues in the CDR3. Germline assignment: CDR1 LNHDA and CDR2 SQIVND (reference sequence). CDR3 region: CASSHAASGSHNEQFF. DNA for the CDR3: TGTGCCAGTAGTCATGCGGCTAGCGGTAGTCACAATGAGCAGTTCTTC.

CDR3 residues: CASSAGGSNQETQYF. The CDR3 nucleotides read TGTGCCAGCAGCGCAGGAGGGTCCAACCAAGAGACCCAGTACTTC. The chain recombines TRBV9 with TRBJ2-5, with D possibly matching TRBD2 (6 bases). The germline CDR1 and CDR2 sequences are SGDLS and YYNGEE. Trimming removed 3 bases at V and 0 bases at J, with 12 bases between. The CDR3 length is 15 residues.

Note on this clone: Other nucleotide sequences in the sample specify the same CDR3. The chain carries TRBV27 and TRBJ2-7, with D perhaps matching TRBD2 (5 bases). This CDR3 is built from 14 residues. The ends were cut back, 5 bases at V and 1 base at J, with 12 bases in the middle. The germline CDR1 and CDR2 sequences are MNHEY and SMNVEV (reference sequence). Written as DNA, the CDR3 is TGTGCCAGCAGTCTCGGACTGTCTTCCTACGAGCAGTACTTC. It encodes CASSLGLSSYEQYF.

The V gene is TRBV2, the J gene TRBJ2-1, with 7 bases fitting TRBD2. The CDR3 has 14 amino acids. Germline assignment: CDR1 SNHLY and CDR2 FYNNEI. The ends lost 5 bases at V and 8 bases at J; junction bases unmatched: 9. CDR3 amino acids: CASSMVLAIHEQFF. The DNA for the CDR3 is TGTGCCAGCAGTATGGTACTAGCGATACATGAGCAGTTCTTC.

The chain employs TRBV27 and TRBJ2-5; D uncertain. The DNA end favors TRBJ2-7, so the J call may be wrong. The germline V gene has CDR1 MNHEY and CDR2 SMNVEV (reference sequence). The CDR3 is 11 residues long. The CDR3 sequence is CASSAIHEQYF. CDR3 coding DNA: TGTGCCAGCAGCGCCATTCACGAGCAGTACTTC.

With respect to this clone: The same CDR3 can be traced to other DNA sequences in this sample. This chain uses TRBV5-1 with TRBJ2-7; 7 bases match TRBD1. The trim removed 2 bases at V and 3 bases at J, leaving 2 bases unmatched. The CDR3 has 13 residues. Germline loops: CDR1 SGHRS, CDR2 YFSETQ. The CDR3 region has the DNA TGCGCCAGCAGCTTCCGACAGGGCTACGAGCAGTACTTC. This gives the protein CASSFRQGYEQYF.

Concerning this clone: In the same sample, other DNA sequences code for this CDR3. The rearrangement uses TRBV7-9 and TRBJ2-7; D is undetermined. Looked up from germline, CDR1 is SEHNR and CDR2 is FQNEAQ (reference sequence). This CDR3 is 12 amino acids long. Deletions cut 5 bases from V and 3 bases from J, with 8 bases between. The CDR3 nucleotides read TGTGCCAGCAGCCTATCCAACTACGAGCAGTACTTC. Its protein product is CASSLSNYEQYF.

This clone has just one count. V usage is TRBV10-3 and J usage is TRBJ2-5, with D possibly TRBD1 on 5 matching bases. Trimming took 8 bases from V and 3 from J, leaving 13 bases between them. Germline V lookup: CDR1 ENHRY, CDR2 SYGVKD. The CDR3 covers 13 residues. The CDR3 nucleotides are TGTGCCATCGGAGATGGCAGGGAAGAGACCCAGTACTTC. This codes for CAIGDGREETQYF.

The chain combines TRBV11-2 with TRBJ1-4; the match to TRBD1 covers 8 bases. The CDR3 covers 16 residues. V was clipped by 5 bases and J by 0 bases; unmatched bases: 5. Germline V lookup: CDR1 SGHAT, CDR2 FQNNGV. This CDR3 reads CASSTRTGPTNEKLFF. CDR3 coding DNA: TGTGCCAGCAGCACGCGGACAGGGCCAACTAATGAAAAACTGTTTTTT.

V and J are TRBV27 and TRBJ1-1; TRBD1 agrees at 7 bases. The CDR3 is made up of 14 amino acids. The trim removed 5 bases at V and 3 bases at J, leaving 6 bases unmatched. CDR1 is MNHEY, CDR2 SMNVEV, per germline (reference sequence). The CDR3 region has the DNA TGTGCCAGCAGTCTTCGGCAGGGGGACACTGAAGCTTTCTTT. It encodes CASSLRQGDTEAFF.